A single sample gave rise to the 16 T cell receptor beta chains below, sequenced in a study of blood T cell repertoires in COVID-19. TCRdb's table, derived via immunoSEQ multiplex PCR, lists solely in-frame clones and lacks some. In the table there are approximately 100,000 clones, about 85% of which are singletons. Sequencing used peripheral blood. The receptors stem from a woman in her seventies with active or convalescent COVID-19.

V gene TRBV6-2 or TRBV6-3 combines with J gene TRBJ1-4; D unresolved. Germline V lookup: CDR1 MNHEY, CDR2 SVGEGT. The V gene lost 5 bases and the J gene lost 8 bases, with 21 bases spanning the gap. The CDR3 consists of 16 residues. The CDR3 nucleotides are TGTGCCAGCAGTAAGCCGGGCCCCACCGGGAAGGAAAAACTGTTTTTT. It translates to CASSKPGPTGKEKLFF.

The chain recombines TRBV12-5 with TRBJ1-1, with D unresolved. V shed 1 base and J shed 4 bases, with 19 bases lying between them. The germline V gene encodes CDR1 LGHNT and CDR2 FRNRAP. This CDR3 contains 17 residues. The CDR3 region is CASGLASGVAGITEAFF. As DNA, the CDR3 is TGTGCTAGTGGTTTGGCCTCCGGGGTCGCGGGAATCACTGAAGCTTTCTTT.

This clone was counted a single time. This chain links TRBV28 with TRBJ2-7; D remains ambiguous. CDR3 length: 13 residues. Germline CDR1 is MDHEN and CDR2 is SYDVKM. Trimming took 3 bases from V and 2 from J, leaving 8 bases between them. Here the CDR3 reads CASSLLRTYEQYF. The CDR3 DNA follows: TGTGCCAGCAGTTTGTTGCGTACCTACGAGCAGTACTTC.

This rearrangement joins TRBV14 to TRBJ1-1; 8 nucleotides align to TRBD1. Per germline, CDR1 SGHDN and CDR2 FVKESK. The CDR3 loop spans 15 amino acids. V gave up 2 bases and J gave up 2 bases; unmatched junction bases: 4. The CDR3 loop reads CASSQSGQGNTEAFF. The DNA for the CDR3 is TGTGCCAGCAGCCAATCCGGACAGGGTAACACTGAAGCTTTCTTT.

The chain is built from TRBV5-1 and TRBJ2-3; 9 bases line up with TRBD1. The CDR3 runs to 17 residues. Germline trimming cut 4 bases from V and 3 bases from J; bases unmatched to any gene: 12. Germline assignment: CDR1 SGHRS and CDR2 YFSETQ. CDR3 nucleotides: TGCGCCAGCAGCAAAGGACAGGGGAGGATGGGGACAGATACGCAGTATTTT. Its protein product is CASSKGQGRMGTDTQYF.

The chain combines TRBV5-1 with TRBJ1-1; possibly TRBD1 for D (5 bases). V lost 0 bases, J lost 2 bases, and 11 bases lay in between. Germline V gene data show CDR1 as SGHRS and CDR2 as YFSETQ. CDR3 length: 15 residues. This chain's CDR3 is CASSLAGRGNTEAFF. In DNA, the CDR3 is TGCGCCAGCAGCTTGGCCGGGAGGGGCAACACTGAAGCTTTCTTT.

The chain links TRBV24-1 to TRBJ2-3; D remains ambiguous. CDR1 and CDR2 (germline): KGHDR, SFDVKD. Trimming pared 2 bases from V and 0 bases from J, leaving 5 bases between. This CDR3 has 14 amino acids. The CDR3 DNA reads TGTGCCACCAGTGATTCCACTAGCACAGATACGCAGTATTTT. It translates to CATSDSTSTDTQYF.

The chain is built from TRBV19 and TRBJ1-2, with 8 bases lining up with TRBD1. This CDR3 region has 15 residues. V shed 0 bases and J 8 bases; nucleotides not matched to a gene: 8. Germline CDR1 is LNHDA and CDR2 is SQIVND (reference sequence). CDR3 in DNA: TGTGCCAGTAGTATAGATAGAGGACAGGGCAGCGGCTACACCTTC. Protein: CASSIDRGQGSGYTF.

This chain links TRBV6-6 with TRBJ2-6, with TRBD1 matching over 7 bases. Per germline, CDR1 MNHNY and CDR2 SVGAGI (reference sequence). After removal of 5 bases from V and 1 base from J, the junction contained 8 bases not matched to a gene. The CDR3 sequence is 17 residues long. The CDR3 reads CASSLRDRGSGANVLTF. CDR3 nucleotide sequence: TGTGCCAGCAGTCTCCGGGACAGAGGATCTGGGGCCAACGTCCTGACTTTC.

The chain is built from TRBV3-1 (or the pseudogene TRBV3-2) and TRBJ2-1; possible D gene TRBD2, 6 bases. The CDR3 runs to 17 residues. CDR1 and CDR2 from the germline V gene are LGHDT and YNNKEL (reference sequence). V shed 0 bases and J shed 5 bases, with 17 bases lying between them. The CDR3 bases are TGTGCCAGCAGCCAAGACGTAGCGGTGAGGTGGGACAATGAGCAGTTCTTC. The encoded protein is CASSQDVAVRWDNEQFF.

This chain connects TRBV24-1 to TRBJ1-5, with 7 bases fitting TRBD1. From germline, CDR1 is KGHDR and CDR2 SFDVKD. The CDR3 consists of 21 residues. The V segment lost 1 base and the J segment 2 bases; nucleotides outside the gene matches: 19. Here the CDR3 reads CATSDLLIKGAGFFGNQPQHF. The CDR3 region has the DNA TGTGCCACCAGTGATTTACTAATAAAGGGGGCTGGGTTTTTTGGCAATCAGCCCCAGCATTTT.

V gene TRBV5-1 combines with J gene TRBJ1-3; TRBD1 might be the D (5 bases). Trimming took 4 bases from V and 4 from J, leaving 12 bases between them. CDR1 SGHRS and CDR2 YFSETQ come from the germline V gene. The CDR3 loop spans 14 amino acids. For the CDR3, the DNA is TGCGCCAGCAGCCAGGAGGGGCGAGGAAACACCATATATTTT. Amino acid sequence: CASSQEGRGNTIYF.

The chain joins TRBV28 to TRBJ1-5; 7 bases align to TRBD1. V was clipped by 4 bases and J by 1 base; unmatched bases: 7. The CDR3 length is 16 residues. The germline V gene encodes CDR1 MDHEN and CDR2 SYDVKM. Written as DNA, the CDR3 is TGTGCCAGCAGTTCCCCTTCGGGACAGAGCAATCAGCCCCAGCATTTT. Translation: CASSSPSGQSNQPQHF.

The gene calls are TRBV4-3 and TRBJ1-4, with a weak D call TRBD1 (5 bases). The CDR3 totals 18 residues. V lost 3 bases, J lost 7 bases, and 24 bases lay in between. CDR1 LGHNA and CDR2 YSLEER come from the germline V gene. The chain's CDR3 is CASSHRTSGVLGSEKLFF. The CDR3 region has the DNA TGCGCCAGCAGCCACCGTACCTCGGGGGTTCTAGGTAGTGAAAAACTGTTTTTT.

The chain recombines TRBV24-1 with TRBJ1-5; a possible D gene is TRBD1 (6 bases). The germline V gene encodes CDR1 KGHDR and CDR2 SFDVKD. V was cut by 3 bases and J by 5 bases, with 10 bases left in between. The CDR3 loop spans 14 amino acids. The CDR3 loop reads CATSDPTGYQPQHF. The CDR3, as DNA: TGTGCCACCAGTGATCCTACAGGGTATCAGCCCCAGCATTTT.

The chain is built from TRBV19 and TRBJ1-2; a possible D gene is TRBD1 (6 bases). Trimming left V 3 bases short and J 8 bases short, with 16 bases between. Germline assignment: CDR1 LNHDA and CDR2 SQIVND (reference sequence). There are 14 residues in the CDR3. CDR3 protein: CASSIPGRGVGYTF. CDR3 DNA sequence: TGTGCCAGTAGTATCCCTGGCAGGGGAGTGGGCTACACCTTC.